This T cell receptor beta chain was identified in a study of blood T cell repertoires in COVID-19. Whole-study context: Sites across the United States, Italy and Spain contributed samples from acute and convalescent COVID-19. T cells, B-cell-depleted T cells, or PBMCs supplied cDNA or gDNA.

This clone was observed a single time. Authors' methods: How many nucleated cells were present was estimated from reference gene primer amplification. Sequenced by immunoSEQ multiplex PCR; TCRdb stores in-frame clones only, minus some. V, J and clone size derive from that table, while D and trimming were established from the DNA sequence. The sample records about 120,000 clones, more than 75% being singletons. The sequencing input was peripheral blood. The receptor's source is a man in his sixties with acute or convalescent COVID-19.

The CDR3 bases are TGTGCCAGCACCGAGGGGCGGGGCACCGGGGAGCTGTTTTTT. Translation gives CASTEGRGTGELFF. The V call is TRBV2, the J call TRBJ2-2; D possibly corresponds to TRBD2 (6 bases). Germline V gene lookup returns CDR1 SNHLY and CDR2 FYNNEI. The V and J ends lost 7 bases and 4 bases respectively, with 13 bases between them. The CDR3 runs to 14 residues. The full variable domain, its missing parts supplied by reference TRBV2 and TRBJ2-2, is EPEVTQTPSHQVTQMGQEVILRCVPISNHLYFYWYRQILGQKVEFLVSFYNNEISEKSEIFDDQFSVERPDGSNFTLKIRSTKLEDSAMYFCASTEGRGTGELFFGEGSRLTVL.